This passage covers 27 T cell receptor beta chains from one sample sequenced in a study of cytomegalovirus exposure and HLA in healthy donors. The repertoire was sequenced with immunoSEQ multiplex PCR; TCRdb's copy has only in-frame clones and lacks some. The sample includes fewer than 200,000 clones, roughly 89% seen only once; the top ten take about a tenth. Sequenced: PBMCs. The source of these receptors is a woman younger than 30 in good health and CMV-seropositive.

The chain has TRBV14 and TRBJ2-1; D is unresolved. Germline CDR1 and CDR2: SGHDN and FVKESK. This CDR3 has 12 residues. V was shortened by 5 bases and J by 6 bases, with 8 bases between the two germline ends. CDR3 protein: CASSYSGNEQFF. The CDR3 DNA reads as TGTGCCAGCAGCTATAGTGGCAATGAGCAGTTCTTC.

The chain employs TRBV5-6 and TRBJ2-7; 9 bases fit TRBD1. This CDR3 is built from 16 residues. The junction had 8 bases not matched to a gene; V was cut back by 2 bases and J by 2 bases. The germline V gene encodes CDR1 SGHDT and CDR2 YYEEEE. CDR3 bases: TGTGCCAGCAGCTTACTGGGACAGGGATTGACCTACGAGCAGTACTTC. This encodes CASSLLGQGLTYEQYF. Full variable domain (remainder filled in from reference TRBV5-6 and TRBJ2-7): DAGVTQSPTHLIKTRGQQVTLRCSPKSGHDTVSWYQQALGQGPQFIFQYYEEEERQRGNFPDRFSGHQFPNYSSELNVNALLLGDSALYLCASSLLGQGLTYEQYFGPGTRLTVT.

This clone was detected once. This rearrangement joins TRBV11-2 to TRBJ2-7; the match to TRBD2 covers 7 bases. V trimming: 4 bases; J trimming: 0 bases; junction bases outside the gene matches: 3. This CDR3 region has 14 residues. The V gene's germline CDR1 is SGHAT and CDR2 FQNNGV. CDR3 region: CASSSSGNSYEQYF. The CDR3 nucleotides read TGTGCCAGCAGCTCTAGCGGTAACTCCTACGAGCAGTACTTC.

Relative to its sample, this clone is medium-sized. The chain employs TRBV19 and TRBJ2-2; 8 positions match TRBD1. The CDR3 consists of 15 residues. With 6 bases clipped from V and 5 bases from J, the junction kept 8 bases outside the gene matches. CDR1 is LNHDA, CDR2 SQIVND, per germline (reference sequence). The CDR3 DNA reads TGTGCCAGTAGGCAGCAGGGGGCTGAAACCGGGGAGCTGTTTTTT. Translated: CASRQQGAETGELFF.

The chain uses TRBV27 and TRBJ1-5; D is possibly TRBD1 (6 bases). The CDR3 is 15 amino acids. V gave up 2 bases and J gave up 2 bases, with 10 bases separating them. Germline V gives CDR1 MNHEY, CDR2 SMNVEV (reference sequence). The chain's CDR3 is CASSLIPGGNQPQHF. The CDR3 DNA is TGTGCCAGCAGTTTAATCCCAGGGGGCAATCAGCCCCAGCATTTT.

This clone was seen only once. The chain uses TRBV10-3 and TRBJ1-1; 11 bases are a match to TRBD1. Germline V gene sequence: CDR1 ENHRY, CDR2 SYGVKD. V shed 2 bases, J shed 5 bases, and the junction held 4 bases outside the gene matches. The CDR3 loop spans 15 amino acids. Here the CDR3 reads CAISEKGTGGTEAFF. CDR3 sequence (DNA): TGTGCCATCAGTGAGAAGGGGACAGGGGGAACTGAAGCTTTCTTT.

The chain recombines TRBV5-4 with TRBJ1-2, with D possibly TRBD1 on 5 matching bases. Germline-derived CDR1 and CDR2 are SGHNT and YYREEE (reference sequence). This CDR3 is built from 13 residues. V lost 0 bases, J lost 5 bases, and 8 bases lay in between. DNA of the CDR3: TGTGCCAGCAGCTTGGGACAGCCGTATGGCTACACCTTC. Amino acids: CASSLGQPYGYTF.

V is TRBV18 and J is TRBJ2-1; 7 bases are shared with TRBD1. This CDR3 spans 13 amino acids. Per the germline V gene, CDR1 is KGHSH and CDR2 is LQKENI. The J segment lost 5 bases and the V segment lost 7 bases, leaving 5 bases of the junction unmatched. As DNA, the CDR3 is TGTGCCAGCTTACCGGGACAGAACAATGAGCAGTTCTTC. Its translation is CASLPGQNNEQFF.

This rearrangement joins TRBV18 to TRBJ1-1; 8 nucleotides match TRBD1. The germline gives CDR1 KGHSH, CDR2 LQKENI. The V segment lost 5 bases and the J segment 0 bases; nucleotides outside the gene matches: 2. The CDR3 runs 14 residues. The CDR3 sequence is CASSAQGVNTEAFF. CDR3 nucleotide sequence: TGTGCCAGCTCAGCACAGGGGGTGAACACTGAAGCTTTCTTT.

This CDR3 is CASSLIQGEVEQYF. In DNA form, the CDR3 reads TGTGCCAGCAGCTTGATACAGGGGGAGGTCGAGCAGTACTTC. The gene calls are TRBV11-3 and TRBJ2-7; 8 nucleotides align to TRBD1. The CDR3 loop spans 14 amino acids. V shed 3 bases, J shed 6 bases, and the junction held 7 bases outside the gene matches. Germline-derived CDR1 and CDR2 are SGHNT and YENEEA. Full variable domain (rest looked up from reference TRBV11-3 and TRBJ2-7): EAGVVQSPRYKIIEKKQPVAFWCNPISGHNTLYWYLQNLGQGPELLIRYENEEAVDDSQLPKDRFSAERLKGVDSTLKIQPAELGDSAVYLCASSLIQGEVEQYFGPGTRLTVT.

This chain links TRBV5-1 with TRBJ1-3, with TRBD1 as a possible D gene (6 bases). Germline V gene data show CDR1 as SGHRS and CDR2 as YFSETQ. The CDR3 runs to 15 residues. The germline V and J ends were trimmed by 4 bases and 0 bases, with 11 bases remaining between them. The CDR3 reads CASSPQGNSGNTIYF. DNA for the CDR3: TGCGCCAGCAGCCCTCAGGGGAACTCTGGAAACACCATATATTTT.

The chain's CDR3 is CASSSSGVGELFF. CDR3 nucleotides: TGTGCCAGCAGCTCTAGCGGGGTCGGGGAGCTGTTTTTT. V gene TRBV7-3 combines with J gene TRBJ2-2; 9 nucleotides match TRBD2. There are 13 residues in the CDR3. Germline loops: CDR1 SGHTA, CDR2 FQGTGA. V was pared by 4 bases and J by 7 bases, with 1 base of the junction left unmatched.

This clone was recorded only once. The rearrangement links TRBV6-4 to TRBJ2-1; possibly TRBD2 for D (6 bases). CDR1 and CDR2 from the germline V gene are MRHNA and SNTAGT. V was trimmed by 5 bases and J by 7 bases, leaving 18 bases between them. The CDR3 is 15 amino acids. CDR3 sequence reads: CASSLGGDPANEQFF. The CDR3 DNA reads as TGTGCCAGCAGTCTTGGCGGGGACCCAGCAAATGAGCAGTTCTTC.

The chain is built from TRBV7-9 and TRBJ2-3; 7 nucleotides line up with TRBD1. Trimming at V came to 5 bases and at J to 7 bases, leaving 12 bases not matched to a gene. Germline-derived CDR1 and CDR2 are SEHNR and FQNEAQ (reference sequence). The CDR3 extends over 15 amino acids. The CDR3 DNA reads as TGTGCCAGCAGCGCCGTAAACAGGGGAATGAATACGCAGTATTTT. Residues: CASSAVNRGMNTQYF.

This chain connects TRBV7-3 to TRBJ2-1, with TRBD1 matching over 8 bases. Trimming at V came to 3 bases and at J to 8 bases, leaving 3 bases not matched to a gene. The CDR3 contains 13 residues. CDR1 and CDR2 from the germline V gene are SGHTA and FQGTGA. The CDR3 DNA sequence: TGTGCCAGCAGCTTCGACAGGGGTGATGAGCAGTTCTTC. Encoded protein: CASSFDRGDEQFF. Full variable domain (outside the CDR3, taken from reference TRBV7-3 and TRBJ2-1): GAGVSQTPSNKVTEKGKYVELRCDPISGHTALYWYRQSLGQGPEFLIYFQGTGAADDSGLPNDRFFAVRPEGSVSTLKIQRTERGDSAVYLCASSFDRGDEQFFGPGTRLTVL.

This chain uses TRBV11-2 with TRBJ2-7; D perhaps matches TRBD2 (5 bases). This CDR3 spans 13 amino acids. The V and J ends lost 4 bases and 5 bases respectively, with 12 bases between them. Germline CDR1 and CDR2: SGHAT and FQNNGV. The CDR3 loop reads CASSSLSTNEQYF. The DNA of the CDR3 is TGTGCCAGCAGCTCCCTTTCGACTAACGAGCAGTACTTC.

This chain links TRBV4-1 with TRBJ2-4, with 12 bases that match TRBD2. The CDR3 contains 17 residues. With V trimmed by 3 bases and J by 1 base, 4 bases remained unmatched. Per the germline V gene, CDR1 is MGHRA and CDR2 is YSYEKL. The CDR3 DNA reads TGCGCCAGCAGCCACCCCACTAGCGGGAGGGCCAAAAACATTCAGTACTTC. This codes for CASSHPTSGRAKNIQYF.

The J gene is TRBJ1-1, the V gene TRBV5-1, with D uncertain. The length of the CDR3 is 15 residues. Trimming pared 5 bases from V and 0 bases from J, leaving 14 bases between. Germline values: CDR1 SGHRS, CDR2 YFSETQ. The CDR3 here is CASSRSGPLNTEAFF. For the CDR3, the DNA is TGCGCCAGCAGTAGATCAGGCCCCTTGAACACTGAAGCTTTCTTT.

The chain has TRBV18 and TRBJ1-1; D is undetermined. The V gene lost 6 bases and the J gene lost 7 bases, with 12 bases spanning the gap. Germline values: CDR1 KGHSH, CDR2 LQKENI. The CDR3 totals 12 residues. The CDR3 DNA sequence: TGTGCCAGCTCGAACTACGGGAGTGAAGCTTTCTTT. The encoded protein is CASSNYGSEAFF.

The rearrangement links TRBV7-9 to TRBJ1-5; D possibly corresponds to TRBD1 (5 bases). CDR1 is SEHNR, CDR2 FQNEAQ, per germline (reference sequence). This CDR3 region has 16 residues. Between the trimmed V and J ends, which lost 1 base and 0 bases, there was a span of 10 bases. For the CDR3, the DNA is TGTGCCAGCAGCTTAGGGACACCCTATAGCAATCAGCCCCAGCATTTT. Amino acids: CASSLGTPYSNQPQHF.

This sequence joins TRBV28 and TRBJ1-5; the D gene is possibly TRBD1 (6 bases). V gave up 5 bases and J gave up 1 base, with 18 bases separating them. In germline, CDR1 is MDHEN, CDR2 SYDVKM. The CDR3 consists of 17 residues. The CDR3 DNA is TGTGCCAGCAGTCAGGGGAGTAGCCAGACGAGCAATCAGCCCCAGCATTTT. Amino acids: CASSQGSSQTSNQPQHF.

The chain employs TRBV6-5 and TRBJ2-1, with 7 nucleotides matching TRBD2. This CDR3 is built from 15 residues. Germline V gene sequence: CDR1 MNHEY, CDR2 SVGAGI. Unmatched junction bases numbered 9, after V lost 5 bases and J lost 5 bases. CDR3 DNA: TGTGCCAGCAGTCGCTCGTCTAGCGGAGACAATGAGCAGTTCTTC. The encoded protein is CASSRSSSGDNEQFF.

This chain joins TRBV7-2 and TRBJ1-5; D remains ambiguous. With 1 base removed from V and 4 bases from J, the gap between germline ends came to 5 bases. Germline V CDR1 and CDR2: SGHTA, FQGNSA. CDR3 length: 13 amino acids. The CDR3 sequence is CASSLDFNQPQHF. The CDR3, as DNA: TGTGCCAGCAGCTTAGACTTTAATCAGCCCCAGCATTTT.

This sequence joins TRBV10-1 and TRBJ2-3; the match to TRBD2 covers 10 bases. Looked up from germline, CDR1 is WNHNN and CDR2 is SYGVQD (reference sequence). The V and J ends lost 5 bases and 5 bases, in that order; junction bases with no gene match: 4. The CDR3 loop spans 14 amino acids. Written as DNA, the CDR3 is TGCGCCAGCAGTACTAGCGGGATGGGAGATACGCAGTATTTT. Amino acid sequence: CASSTSGMGDTQYF.

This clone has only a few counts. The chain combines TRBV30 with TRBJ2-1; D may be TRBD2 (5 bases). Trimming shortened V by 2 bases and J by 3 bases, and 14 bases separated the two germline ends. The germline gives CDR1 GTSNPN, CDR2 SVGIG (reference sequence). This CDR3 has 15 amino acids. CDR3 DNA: TGTGCCTGGAGTTCCGGCCGAGGGAACTACAATGAGCAGTTCTTC. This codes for CAWSSGRGNYNEQFF.

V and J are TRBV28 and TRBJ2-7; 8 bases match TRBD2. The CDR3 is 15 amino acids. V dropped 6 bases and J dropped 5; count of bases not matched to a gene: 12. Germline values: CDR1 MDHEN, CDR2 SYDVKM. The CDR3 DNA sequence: TGTGCCAGCAGGTACCTGGGACTAGACACCGACGAGCAGTACTTC. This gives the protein CASRYLGLDTDEQYF.

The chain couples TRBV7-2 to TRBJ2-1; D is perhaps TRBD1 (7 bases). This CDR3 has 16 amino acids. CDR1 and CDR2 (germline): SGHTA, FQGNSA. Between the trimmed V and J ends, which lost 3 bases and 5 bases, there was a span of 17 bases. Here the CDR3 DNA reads TGTGCCAGCAGCTTGGCCGGGGGAACAGGGGACAATGAGCAGTTCTTC. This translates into CASSLAGGTGDNEQFF.